Listed here are 27 T cell receptor beta chains from one sample, sequenced in a study of blood T cell repertoires in COVID-19. The data were produced by immunoSEQ multiplex PCR, yet TCRdb's version contains in-frame clones alone and is incomplete. The repertoire consists of 150,000 or so clones, with roughly four fifths occurring once and the leading ten covering about 15%. Sequenced input: peripheral blood. Receptor source: a human donor with acute or convalescent COVID-19. The donor label of this sample is uncertain.

This chain joins TRBV19 and TRBJ2-5; TRBD1 is a possible D gene (7 bases). V dropped 4 bases and J dropped 6 bases, with 15 bases sitting between them. The germline V gene encodes CDR1 LNHDA and CDR2 SQIVND (reference sequence). The CDR3 contains 14 residues. The chain's CDR3 is CASSNYRGGKTQYF. The DNA of the CDR3 is TGTGCCAGTAGTAACTACAGGGGAGGAAAGACCCAGTACTTC.

This chain links TRBV10-3 with TRBJ1-1; TRBD1 matches at 10 bases. The CDR3 spans 14 residues. The V gene's germline CDR1 is ENHRY and CDR2 SYGVKD. The V and J ends lost 10 bases and 0 bases, in that order; junction bases with no gene match: 5. Here the CDR3 DNA reads TGTGCCACCCGACAGGGGGCTGTGAACACTGAAGCTTTCTTT. It encodes CATRQGAVNTEAFF.

The V gene is TRBV7-9, the J gene TRBJ2-1, with TRBD1 identical over 11 bases. Germline V lookup: CDR1 SEHNR, CDR2 FQNEAQ (reference sequence). V shed 5 bases and J 7 bases; nucleotides not matched to a gene: 7. The CDR3 runs 15 residues. CDR3: CASSTGQGVGNEQFF. CDR3 nucleotide sequence: TGTGCCAGCAGCACGGGACAGGGGGTAGGAAATGAGCAGTTCTTC.

V and J are TRBV6-2 or TRBV6-3 and TRBJ1-1, with TRBD1 as a possible D gene (6 bases). Trimming stripped 0 bases from V and 1 base from J, with 9 bases between. The CDR3 is 15 amino acids. Germline values: CDR1 MNHEY, CDR2 SVGEGT. DNA of the CDR3: TGTGCCAGCAGTTACTCAGGACAGAAGAACACTGAAGCTTTCTTT. Translated: CASSYSGQKNTEAFF.

This clone was detected once. The chain employs TRBV18 and TRBJ1-2; 8 bases are shared with TRBD1. The CDR3 runs 13 residues. Germline CDR1 and CDR2: KGHSH and LQKENI. V was pared by 6 bases and J by 6 bases, with 6 bases of the junction left unmatched. The CDR3: CASSPGQDHGYTF. The CDR3 bases are TGTGCCAGCTCTCCGGGACAGGATCATGGCTACACCTTC.

This clone occurred once. The V and J genes are TRBV4-1 and TRBJ2-7; a possible D gene is TRBD1 (6 bases). The CDR3 consists of 16 residues. The V and J ends lost 0 bases and 6 bases respectively, with 18 bases between them. CDR1 and CDR2 (germline): MGHRA, YSYEKL. DNA for the CDR3: TGCGCCAGCAGCCAAGATGTAATACAGGGTCCCTCCGAGCAGTACTTC. Translation: CASSQDVIQGPSEQYF.

The J gene is TRBJ1-1, the V gene TRBV19; 8 nucleotides agree with TRBD1. Germline V lookup: CDR1 LNHDA, CDR2 SQIVND (reference sequence). This CDR3 region has 15 residues. Trimming removed 4 bases from V and 6 bases from J; junction bases left unmatched: 10. The CDR3 reads CASSTRRQGLAEAFF. The CDR3 coding sequence is TGTGCCAGTAGTACTCGAAGACAGGGGTTGGCTGAAGCTTTCTTT.

The chain has TRBV12-5 and TRBJ2-2; 8 bases agree with TRBD1. V was pared by 5 bases and J by 4 bases, with 12 bases of the junction left unmatched. This CDR3 spans 17 amino acids. From germline, CDR1 is LGHNT and CDR2 FRNRAP. The CDR3 nucleotides read TGTGCTAGTGGTCTAGAATTCGACAGGGGTGGCACCGGGGAGCTGTTTTTT. It specifies CASGLEFDRGGTGELFF.

The J gene is TRBJ2-3, the V gene TRBV13; tentatively, D is TRBD2 (6 bases). From germline, CDR1 is PRHDT and CDR2 FYEKMQ (reference sequence). The CDR3 sequence is 13 residues long. V was clipped by 4 bases and J by 9 bases, with 14 bases between them. CDR3 sequence reads: CASSSEGSGTQYF. Here the CDR3 DNA reads TGTGCCAGCAGCTCGGAGGGATCGGGAACGCAGTATTTT.

This clone was found once. The chain is built from TRBV2 and TRBJ1-5; D unresolved. CDR3 size: 14 residues. CDR1 and CDR2 (germline): SNHLY, FYNNEI. Trimming removed 3 bases from V and 2 bases from J, with 8 bases in between. DNA of the CDR3: TGTGCCAGCAGTGATGCGAGGGGCAATCAGCCCCAGCATTTT. The encoded protein is CASSDARGNQPQHF.

The chain carries TRBV3-1 (or the pseudogene TRBV3-2) and TRBJ1-2, with no clear D. Germline V gene sequence: CDR1 LGHDT, CDR2 YNNKEL (reference sequence). The germline V and J ends were trimmed by 4 bases and 5 bases, with 14 bases remaining between them. The CDR3 runs to 14 residues. The chain's CDR3 is CASSPRTGSYGYTF. CDR3 sequence (DNA): TGTGCCAGCAGCCCACGGACCGGGAGTTATGGCTACACCTTC.

The gene calls are TRBV7-2 and TRBJ1-5, with unresolved D. Trimming pared 0 bases from V and 7 bases from J, leaving 13 bases between. CDR1 and CDR2 from the germline V gene are SGHTA and FQGNSA. The CDR3 length is 15 residues. The CDR3 spells CASSLARGGGQPQHF. CDR3 bases: TGTGCCAGCAGCTTAGCTCGGGGAGGAGGCCAGCCCCAGCATTTT. The whole variable domain, filled in from reference TRBV7-2 and TRBJ1-5, reads GAGVSQSPSNKVTEKGKDVELRCDPISGHTALYWYRQSLGQGLEFLIYFQGNSAPDKSGLPSDRFSAERTGGSVSTLTIQRTQQEDSAVYLCASSLARGGGQPQHFGDGTRLSIL.

A few counts support this clone. The chain employs TRBV29-1 and TRBJ2-7; D gene ambiguous. Germline values: CDR1 SQVTM, CDR2 ANQGSEA. V lost 3 bases to trimming and J lost 1 base, with 4 bases between them. The CDR3 contains 11 residues. The CDR3 reads CSVERSYEQYF. The DNA for the CDR3 is TGCAGCGTTGAGAGGTCCTACGAGCAGTACTTC.

The chain employs TRBV3-1 (or the pseudogene TRBV3-2) and TRBJ1-1; 7 bases agree with TRBD1. The CDR3 runs to 15 residues. Germline CDR1 reads LGHDT; CDR2 reads YNNKEL (reference sequence). V trimming: 0 bases; J trimming: 4 bases; junction bases outside the gene matches: 5. This CDR3 reads CASSQEETGSTEAFF. The DNA of the CDR3 is TGTGCCAGCAGCCAAGAGGAGACAGGGAGCACTGAAGCTTTCTTT.

This chain connects TRBV19 to TRBJ1-6; 8 positions match TRBD1. The CDR3 has 16 residues. V lost 5 bases, J lost 6 bases, and 9 bases stayed unmatched. Germline CDR1 is LNHDA and CDR2 is SQIVND (reference sequence). This CDR3 reads CASSARQGTFNSPLHF. CDR3 nucleotides: TGTGCCAGTAGTGCGCGACAGGGGACATTTAATTCACCCCTCCACTTT. Full variable domain (missing parts from reference TRBV19 and TRBJ1-6): DGGITQSPKYLFRKEGQNVTLSCEQNLNHDAMYWYRQDPGQGLRLIYYSQIVNDFQKGDIAEGYSVSREKKESFPLTVTSAQKNPTAFYLCASSARQGTFNSPLHFGNGTRLTVT.

This rearrangement joins TRBV18 to TRBJ1-2; weak D call: TRBD1 (6 bases). V lost 5 bases, J lost 4 bases, and 11 bases lay in between. Looked up from germline, CDR1 is KGHSH and CDR2 is LQKENI. This CDR3 is built from 13 residues. The CDR3 sequence: CASSSDRTYGYTF. The CDR3 bases are TGTGCCAGCTCATCTGACAGGACCTATGGCTACACCTTC.

This chain connects TRBV9 to TRBJ1-2, with D perhaps matching TRBD1 (6 bases). This CDR3 region has 13 residues. Germline V CDR1 and CDR2: SGDLS, YYNGEE. The V end lost 4 bases, the J end lost 2 bases, and 9 bases lay between the germline ends. This CDR3 reads CASSHRVNYGYTF. Here the CDR3 DNA reads TGTGCCAGCAGCCACAGGGTCAACTATGGCTACACCTTC.

This chain uses TRBV10-3 with TRBJ1-2, with TRBD1 matching over 10 bases. CDR3 length equals 14 residues. From germline, CDR1 is ENHRY and CDR2 SYGVKD. V was clipped by 5 bases and J by 6 bases; unmatched bases: 6. DNA of the CDR3: TGTGCCATCAGTATGGGACAGGGGAGCAATGGCTACACCTTC. Protein sequence: CAISMGQGSNGYTF.

A few counts support this clone. The rearrangement links TRBV19 to TRBJ2-3; TRBD2 matches 8 bases. V gave up 4 bases and J gave up 5 bases; unmatched junction bases: 14. This CDR3 has 17 amino acids. CDR1 and CDR2 from the germline V gene are LNHDA and SQIVND (reference sequence). CDR3 sequence (DNA): TGTGCCAGTAGTACACTCCACGGGGCGGGGGGCAGAGATACGCAGTATTTT. Its protein is CASSTLHGAGGRDTQYF.

This clone was seen a handful of times. The CDR3 protein is CSVDPGQSYGYTF. CDR3 in DNA: TGCAGCGTGGATCCGGGACAGTCCTATGGCTACACCTTC. V is TRBV29-1 and J is TRBJ1-2; the match to TRBD1 covers 7 bases. CDR1 and CDR2 (germline): SQVTM, ANQGSEA. The CDR3 runs to 13 residues. With V trimmed by 6 bases and J by 4 bases, 8 bases remained unmatched.

The genes are TRBV5-8 and TRBJ1-1, with no clear D. This CDR3 has 14 residues. Germline V gives CDR1 SGHTS, CDR2 YDEGEE. V was pared by 0 bases and J by 3 bases, with 9 bases between. The CDR3 nucleotides read TGTGCCAGCAGCTTGGAAGCGGGATACACTGAAGCTTTCTTT. The encoded protein is CASSLEAGYTEAFF.

The V gene is TRBV3-1 (or the pseudogene TRBV3-2), the J gene TRBJ1-6; D might be TRBD1 (5 bases). Trimming stripped 5 bases from V and 8 bases from J, with 22 bases between. From germline, CDR1 is LGHDT and CDR2 YNNKEL (reference sequence). This CDR3 has 17 residues. The CDR3 nucleotides are TGTGCCAGCAGCTCAATTTTCTCCAGGGATAAGGATTCACCCCTCCACTTT. Amino acids: CASSSIFSRDKDSPLHF.

The chain uses TRBV5-4 and TRBJ2-5, with TRBD1 matching over 7 bases. Trimming at V came to 0 bases and at J to 1 base, leaving 3 bases not matched to a gene. In germline, CDR1 is SGHNT, CDR2 YYREEE (reference sequence). The CDR3 loop spans 15 amino acids. CDR3 loop: CASSLGGQSQETQYF. The CDR3 DNA is TGTGCCAGCAGCTTGGGGGGACAGTCCCAAGAGACCCAGTACTTC.

This chain uses TRBV6-5 with TRBJ1-2, with 8 positions matching TRBD1. Unmatched junction bases numbered 5, after V lost 5 bases and J lost 3 bases. This CDR3 contains 14 residues. CDR1 MNHEY and CDR2 SVGAGI come from the germline V gene. CDR3 DNA sequence: TGTGCCAGCAGTAGACAGGGGTTAGACTATGGCTACACCTTC. Translating it yields CASSRQGLDYGYTF.

This clone has a single count. The chain recombines TRBV7-9 with TRBJ2-2; unclear D gene. The CDR3 runs 14 residues. The V and J ends lost 1 base and 4 bases respectively, with 7 bases between them. CDR1 and CDR2 from the germline V gene are SEHNR and FQNEAQ (reference sequence). CDR3 in amino acids: CASSLDHSTGELFF. The DNA for the CDR3 is TGTGCCAGCAGCTTAGACCACTCCACCGGGGAGCTGTTTTTT. The full variable domain, with the rest looked up from reference TRBV7-9 and TRBJ2-2, is DTGVSQNPRHKITKRGQNVTFRCDPISEHNRLYWYRQTLGQGPEFLTYFQNEAQLEKSRLLSDRFSAERPKGSFSTLEIQRTEQGDSAMYLCASSLDHSTGELFFGEGSRLTVL.

This clone was picked up a small number of times. The chain combines TRBV4-3 with TRBJ2-1, with D tentatively TRBD1 (6 bases). This CDR3 region has 17 residues. Trimming left V 0 bases short and J 0 bases short, with 12 bases between. Germline-derived CDR1 and CDR2 are LGHNA and YSLEER. CDR3 residues: CASSQEILGHSYNEQFF. The CDR3 region has the DNA TGCGCCAGCAGCCAAGAGATCTTGGGACACTCCTACAATGAGCAGTTCTTC.

The CDR3 is CAISAGQFYEQYF. The CDR3 coding sequence is TGTGCCATCAGTGCTGGACAGTTCTACGAGCAGTACTTC. V usage is TRBV10-3 and J usage is TRBJ2-7, with D perhaps matching TRBD1 (6 bases). The CDR3 is 13 residues long. From germline, CDR1 is ENHRY and CDR2 SYGVKD. Trimming took off 4 bases at V and 3 bases at J, with 10 bases between the two ends.